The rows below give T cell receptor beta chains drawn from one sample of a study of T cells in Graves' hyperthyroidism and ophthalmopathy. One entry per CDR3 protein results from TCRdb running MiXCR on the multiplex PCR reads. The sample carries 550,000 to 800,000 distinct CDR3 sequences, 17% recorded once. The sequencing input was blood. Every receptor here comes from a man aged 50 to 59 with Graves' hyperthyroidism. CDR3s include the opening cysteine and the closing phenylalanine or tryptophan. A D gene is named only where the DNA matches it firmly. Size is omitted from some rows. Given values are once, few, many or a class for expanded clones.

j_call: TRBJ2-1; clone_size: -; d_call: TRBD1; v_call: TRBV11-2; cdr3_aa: CASSSGTGNYNEQFF; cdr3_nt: TGTGCCAGCAGCAGCGGGACAGGGAATTACAATGAGCAGTTCTTC
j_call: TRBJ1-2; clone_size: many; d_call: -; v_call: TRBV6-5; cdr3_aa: CASSYSRGGRQYGYTF; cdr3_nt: TGTGCCAGCAGTTACTCCCGAGGAGGGCGTCAGTATGGCTACACCTTC
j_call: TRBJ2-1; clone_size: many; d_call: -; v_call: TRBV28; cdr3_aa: CASRGGGGVNEQFF; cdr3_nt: TGTGCCAGCAGGGGCGGTGGAGGAGTCAATGAGCAGTTCTTC
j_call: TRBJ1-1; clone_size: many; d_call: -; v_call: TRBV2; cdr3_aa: CASSELSTMNTEAFF; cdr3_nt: TGTGCCAGCAGTGAACTCAGTACCATGAACACTGAAGCTTTCTTT
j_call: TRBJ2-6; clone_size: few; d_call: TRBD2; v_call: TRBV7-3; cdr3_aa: CVSSLRLAGPSSGANVLTF; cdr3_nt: TGTGTCAGCAGCTTAAGGCTAGCGGGACCTTCCTCTGGGGCCAACGTCCTGACTTTC
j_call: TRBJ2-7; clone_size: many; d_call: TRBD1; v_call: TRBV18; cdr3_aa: CASSTYRDRVYEQYF; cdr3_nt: TGTGCCAGCTCAACCTACCGGGACAGGGTTTACGAGCAGTACTTC
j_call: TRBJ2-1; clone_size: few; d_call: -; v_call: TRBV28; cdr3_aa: CASSPAGGQGAYNEQFF; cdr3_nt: TGTGCCAGCAGCCCAGCCGGGGGGCAGGGGGCCTACAATGAGCAGTTCTTC
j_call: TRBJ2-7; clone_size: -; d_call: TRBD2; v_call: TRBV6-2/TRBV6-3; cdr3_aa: CASSYSLAGSSYEQYF; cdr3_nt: TGTGCCAGCAGTTACTCACTAGCGGGAAGCTCCTACGAGCAGTACTTC
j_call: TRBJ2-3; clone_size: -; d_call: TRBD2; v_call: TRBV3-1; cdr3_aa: CASSQERLAGFTDTQYF; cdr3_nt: TGTGCCAGCAGCCAAGAACGTCTAGCGGGATTCACAGATACGCAGTATTTT
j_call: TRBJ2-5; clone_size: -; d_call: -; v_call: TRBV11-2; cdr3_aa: CASSAVLGETQYF; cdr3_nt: TGTGCCAGCAGCGCGGTTTTAGGAGAGACCCAGTACTTC
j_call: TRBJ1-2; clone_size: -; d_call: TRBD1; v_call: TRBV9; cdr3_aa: CASSRQTGGHYGYTF; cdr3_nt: TGTGCCAGCAGCCGACAGACAGGGGGCCACTATGGCTACACCTTC
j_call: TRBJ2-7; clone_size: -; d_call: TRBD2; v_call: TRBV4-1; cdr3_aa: CASSQETRLAGYEQYF; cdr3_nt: TGCGCCAGCAGCCAAGAAACAAGGCTAGCGGGGTACGAGCAGTACTTC
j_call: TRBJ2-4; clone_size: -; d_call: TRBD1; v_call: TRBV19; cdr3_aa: CASRDRGLAKNIQYF; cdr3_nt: TGTGCCAGTAGAGACAGGGGGCTAGCCAAAAACATTCAGTACTTC
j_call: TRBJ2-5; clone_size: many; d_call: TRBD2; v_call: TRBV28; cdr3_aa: CASNSFPGLARETQYF; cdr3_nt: TGTGCCAGTAATTCATTCCCGGGACTAGCCCGGGAGACCCAGTACTTC
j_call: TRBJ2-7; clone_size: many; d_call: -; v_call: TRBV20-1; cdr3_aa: CSARDLAVLSYEQYF; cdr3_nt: TGCAGTGCTAGAGATTTGGCAGTCCTTTCCTACGAGCAGTACTTC
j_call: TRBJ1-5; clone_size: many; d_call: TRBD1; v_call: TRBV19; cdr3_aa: CASSAGQGQGNQPQHF; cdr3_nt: TGTGCCAGTAGTGCAGGACAGGGCCAGGGCAATCAGCCCCAGCATTTT
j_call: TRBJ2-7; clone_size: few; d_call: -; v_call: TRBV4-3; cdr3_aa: CASSQGAGEAYEQYF; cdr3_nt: TGCGCCAGCAGCCAAGGGGCGGGTGAGGCCTACGAGCAGTACTTC
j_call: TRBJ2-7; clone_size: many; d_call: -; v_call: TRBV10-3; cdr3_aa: CAISDRVNEQYF; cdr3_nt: TGTGCCATCAGTGACAGGGTCAACGAGCAGTACTTC
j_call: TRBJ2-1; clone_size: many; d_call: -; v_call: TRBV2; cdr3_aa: CASITEYNEQFF; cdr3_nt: TGTGCCAGCATCACCGAGTACAATGAGCAGTTCTTC
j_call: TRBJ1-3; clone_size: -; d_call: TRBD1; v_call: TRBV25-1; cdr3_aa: CASRGQGAGNTIYF; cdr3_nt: TGTGCCAGCAGGGGACAGGGGGCTGGAAACACCATATATTTT
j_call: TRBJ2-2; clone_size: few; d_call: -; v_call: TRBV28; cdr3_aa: CASYGTWDTGELFF; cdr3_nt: TGTGCCAGTTACGGGACCTGGGATACCGGGGAGCTGTTTTTT
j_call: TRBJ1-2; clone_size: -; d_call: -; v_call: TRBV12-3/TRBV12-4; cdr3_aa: CASSPWATRERDYGYTF; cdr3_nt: TGTGCCAGCAGCCCTTGGGCTACCAGGGAGAGGGACTATGGCTACACCTTC
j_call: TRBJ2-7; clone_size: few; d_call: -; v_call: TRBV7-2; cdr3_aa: CASSSGPRLSEQYF; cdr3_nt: TGTGCCAGCAGCTCGGGACCTCGGCTCTCCGAGCAGTACTTC
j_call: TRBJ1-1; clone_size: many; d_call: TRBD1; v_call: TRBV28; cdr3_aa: CASSSTRLTGTRSTEAFF; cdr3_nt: TGTGCCAGCAGCTCCACCCGATTGACAGGGACTAGGAGCACTGAAGCTTTCTTT
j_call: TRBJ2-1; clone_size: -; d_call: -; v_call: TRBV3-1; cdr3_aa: CASRYGGGPYNEQFF; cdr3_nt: TGTGCCAGCAGGTACGGAGGGGGCCCCTACAATGAGCAGTTCTTC
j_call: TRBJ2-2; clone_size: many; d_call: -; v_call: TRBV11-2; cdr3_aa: CASISYRGGVNTGELFF; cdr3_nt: TGTGCCAGCATCTCATACAGGGGGGGGGTGAACACCGGGGAGCTGTTTTTT
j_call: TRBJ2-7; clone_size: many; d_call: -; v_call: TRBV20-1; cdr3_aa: CSARQTLRRGREQYF; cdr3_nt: TGCAGTGCTAGGCAAACCTTACGCCGGGGGCGGGAGCAGTACTTC
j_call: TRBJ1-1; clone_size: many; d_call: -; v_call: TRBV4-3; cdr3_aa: CASSHDSVGSEAFF; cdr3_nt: TGCGCCAGCAGCCACGACTCTGTTGGTTCTGAAGCTTTCTTT
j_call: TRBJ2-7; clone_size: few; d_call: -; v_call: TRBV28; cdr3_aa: CASSLYTGTGFKQYF; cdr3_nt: TGTGCCAGCAGTTTATATACCGGGACCGGCTTCAAGCAGTACTTC
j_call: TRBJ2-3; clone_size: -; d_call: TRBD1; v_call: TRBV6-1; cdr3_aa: CASRTSGTGVTDTQYF; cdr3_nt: TGTGCCAGCAGAACCTCCGGGACAGGGGTTACAGATACGCAGTATTTT
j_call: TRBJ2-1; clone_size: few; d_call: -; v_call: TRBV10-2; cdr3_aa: CASKTDRAFSYNEQFF; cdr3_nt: TGCGCCAGCAAAACGGACCGAGCGTTCTCCTACAATGAGCAGTTCTTC
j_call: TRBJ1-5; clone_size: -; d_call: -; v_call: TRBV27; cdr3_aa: CASSPLEFNQPQHF; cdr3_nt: TGTGCCAGCAGTCCACTAGAGTTTAATCAGCCCCAGCATTTT
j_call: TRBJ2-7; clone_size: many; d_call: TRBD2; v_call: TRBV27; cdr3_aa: CASSTSGRATNLDEQYF; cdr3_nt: TGTGCCAGCAGCACTAGCGGGAGGGCCACCAACCTGGACGAGCAGTACTTC
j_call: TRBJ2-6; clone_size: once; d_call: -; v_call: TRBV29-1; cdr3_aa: CSIRTPFSGRSPSGASVLTF; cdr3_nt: TGCAGCATTCGAACGCCGTTTTCAGGGAGATCCCCCTCTGGGGCCAGCGTCCTGACTTTC
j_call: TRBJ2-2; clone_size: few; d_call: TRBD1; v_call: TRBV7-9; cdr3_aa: CASSSLRGQGITLGELFF; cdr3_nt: TGTGCCAGCAGCTCCTTACGGGGACAGGGAATAACGCTCGGGGAGCTGTTTTTT
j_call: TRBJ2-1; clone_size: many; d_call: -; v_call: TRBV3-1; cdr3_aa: CASSQRGLVTYNEQFF; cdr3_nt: TGTGCCAGCAGCCAAAGGGGTCTAGTAACCTACAATGAGCAGTTCTTC
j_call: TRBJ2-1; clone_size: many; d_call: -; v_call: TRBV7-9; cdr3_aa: CASSPDGRVRSYNEQFF; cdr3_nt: TGTGCCAGCAGCCCTGACGGCAGGGTAAGAAGCTACAATGAGCAGTTCTTC
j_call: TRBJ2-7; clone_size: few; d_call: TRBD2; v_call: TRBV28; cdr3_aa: CASSSLLAGEYEQYF; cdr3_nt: TGTGCCAGCAGTTCCCTACTAGCGGGAGAGTACGAGCAGTACTTC
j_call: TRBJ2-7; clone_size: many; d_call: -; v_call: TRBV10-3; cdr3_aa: CAISGQESPYEQYF; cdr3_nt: TGTGCCATCAGTGGGCAGGAATCCCCCTACGAGCAGTACTTC
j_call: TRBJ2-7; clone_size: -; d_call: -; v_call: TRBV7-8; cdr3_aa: CASRLDGYEQYF; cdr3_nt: TGTGCCAGCAGGTTGGACGGTTACGAGCAGTACTTC
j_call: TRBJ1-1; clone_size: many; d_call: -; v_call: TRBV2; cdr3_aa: CASNARDTEAFF; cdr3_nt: TGTGCCAGCAACGCACGGGACACTGAAGCTTTCTTT
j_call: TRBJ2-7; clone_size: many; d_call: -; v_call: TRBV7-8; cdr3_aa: CASSLQPGQSYEQYF; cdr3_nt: TGTGCCAGCAGCTTGCAACCGGGACAAAGCTACGAGCAGTACTTC
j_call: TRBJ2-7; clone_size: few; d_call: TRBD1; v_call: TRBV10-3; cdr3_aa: CAISESVRGLTYEQYF; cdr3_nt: TGTGCCATCAGTGAGTCGGTCAGGGGGCTCACCTACGAGCAGTACTTC